The rows below give T cell receptor beta chains drawn from one sample of a study of beta chain features in type 1 diabetes. Generated by immunoSEQ multiplex PCR, the TCRdb table keeps only in-frame clones and is missing some. The data show about 150,000 clones, more than 9.5% seen once. The source material was central memory CD4+ T cells from blood. The source of these receptors is a man between 18 and 29 years old in good health. Both conserved end residues are part of each CDR3. Fields, in order: CDR3 protein, CDR3 DNA, clone size, V gene, J gene, D gene. The D gene is left open where the match is weak. Clone size is shown for a subset of rows, as once, few, many or a class of expanded clone.

CASSYRDRGTYEQYF,TGTGCCAGCAGCTACCGGGACAGGGGGACCTACGAGCAGTACTTC,-,TRBV6-5,TRBJ2-7,TRBD1
CASSETGGGSPLHF,TGTGCCAGCAGTGAGACCGGGGGAGGATCACCCCTCCACTTT,many,TRBV28,TRBJ1-6,-
CASSLTPQLGGYTF,TGTGCCAGCAGCTTAACACCCCAACTAGGCGGCTACACCTTC,many,TRBV7-3,TRBJ1-2,-
CASSARGPTGNEQFF,TGTGCCAGCAGTGCGAGGGGTCCCACGGGGAATGAGCAGTTCTTC,-,TRBV7-2,TRBJ2-1,-
CASSLTGLRSPLHF,TGTGCCAGCAGCCTGACAGGTCTCCGGTCACCCCTCCACTTT,-,TRBV7-2,TRBJ1-6,-
CAWSRINYGYTF,TGTGCCTGGTCCAGGATAAACTATGGCTACACCTTC,few,TRBV30,TRBJ1-2,-
CSVAPQFSSGGINEQFF,TGCAGCGTTGCCCCCCAGTTTTCTAGCGGTGGTATCAATGAGCAGTTCTTC,few,TRBV29-1,TRBJ2-1,TRBD2
CAISRGREETQYF,TGTGCCATCAGCCGAGGCAGGGAGGAGACCCAGTACTTC,many,TRBV10-3,TRBJ2-5,-
CASSQFSRNTEAFF,TGCGCCAGCAGCCAATTCTCGAGGAACACTGAAGCTTTCTTT,once,TRBV4-1,TRBJ1-1,-
CASTTDTQYF,TGCGCCAGTACCACGGATACGCAGTATTTT,-,TRBV23-1,TRBJ2-3,-
CASSQGNQPQHF,TGTGCCAGCAGTCAGGGCAATCAGCCCCAGCATTTT,few,TRBV7-2,TRBJ1-5,-
CSVGPALSGEKLFF,TGCAGCGTTGGACCGGCCCTTTCGGGTGAAAAACTGTTTTTT,-,TRBV29-1,TRBJ1-4,-
CASSFVLNKYTF,TGTGCCAGCAGCTTCGTACTTAATAAGTACACCTTC,once,TRBV7-2,TRBJ1-2,-
CASSPSSQGIGAFF,TGTGCCAGCTCCCCCTCGAGCCAGGGGATTGGAGCTTTCTTT,-,TRBV18,TRBJ1-1,-
CASSLGTSGYEQYF,TGCGCCAGCAGCTTGGGGACTAGCGGGTACGAGCAGTACTTC,many,TRBV5-1,TRBJ2-7,TRBD2
CASSLNAQGTQYF,TGTGCCAGCAGCTTAAACGCGCAGGGGACCCAGTACTTC,few,TRBV7-3,TRBJ2-5,-
CASSSTSGRAYEQYF,TGTGCCAGCAGCTCCACTAGCGGGAGGGCCTACGAGCAGTACTTC,-,TRBV7-2,TRBJ2-7,TRBD2
CASKGLAGSWDGELFF,TGTGCCAGCAAAGGGCTAGCGGGCTCTTGGGACGGGGAGCTGTTTTTT,many,TRBV28,TRBJ2-2,TRBD2
CASSPGVRETQYF,TGTGCCAGCTCACCTGGAGTACGAGAGACCCAGTACTTC,-,TRBV18,TRBJ2-5,-
CAISGRREGYEQYF,TGTGCCATCAGTGGGAGGCGGGAGGGCTACGAGCAGTACTTC,few,TRBV10-3,TRBJ2-7,TRBD2
CASSFMGLGEKLFF,TGTGCCAGCAGCTTCATGGGGCTGGGCGAAAAACTGTTTTTT,-,TRBV7-2,TRBJ1-4,-
CATSRVEAFF,TGTGCCACCAGCAGAGTTGAAGCTTTCTTT,few,TRBV15,TRBJ1-1,-
CASSQALGTVVYGYTF,TGTGCCAGCAGCCAAGCACTCGGGACAGTCGTCTATGGCTACACCTTC,-,TRBV14,TRBJ1-2,TRBD1
CASTGQARNTQYF,TGTGCCAGTACCGGACAGGCCAGGAATACGCAGTATTTT,-,TRBV19,TRBJ2-3,TRBD1
CASSSSGRVNTGELFF,TGTGCCAGCAGCTCTAGCGGGAGGGTGAACACCGGGGAGCTGTTTTTT,few,TRBV13,TRBJ2-2,TRBD2
CASSTGQGLYNEQFF,TGTGCCAGCAGCACGGGACAGGGACTTTACAATGAGCAGTTCTTC,few,TRBV5-4,TRBJ2-1,TRBD1
CAWTEDSTPYEQYF,TGTGCCTGGACCGAGGACTCTACCCCCTACGAGCAGTACTTC,-,TRBV30,TRBJ2-7,-
CSVEVGLAGESEQFF,TGCAGCGTTGAAGTTGGACTAGCGGGAGAAAGTGAGCAGTTCTTC,few,TRBV29-1,TRBJ2-1,TRBD2
CATSREKAYEQYF,TGTGCCACCAGCAGAGAAAAGGCCTACGAGCAGTACTTC,few,TRBV15,TRBJ2-7,-
CASSVEAGGPYNEQFF,TGTGCCAGCAGCGTAGAAGCGGGAGGGCCTTACAATGAGCAGTTCTTC,few,TRBV9,TRBJ2-1,TRBD2
CATGAGTGLGEKLFF,TGTGCCACCGGGGCCGGGACAGGGCTGGGGGAAAAACTGTTTTTT,few,TRBV15,TRBJ1-4,TRBD1
CAISKTSGTGSHEQYF,TGTGCCATCAGTAAGACCTCCGGGACAGGGTCCCACGAGCAGTACTTC,many,TRBV27,TRBJ2-7,TRBD1
CASSPGYNSPLHF,TGTGCCAGCAGCCCGGGTTATAATTCACCCCTCCACTTT,few,TRBV5-4,TRBJ1-6,-
CASSFEGTALNEKLFF,TGTGCCAGCAGTTTCGAAGGGACAGCGTTAAATGAAAAACTGTTTTTT,-,TRBV28,TRBJ1-4,TRBD1
CASSLKATIGEKLFF,TGTGCCAGCAGTTTAAAGGCAACAATTGGGGAAAAACTGTTTTTT,-,TRBV28,TRBJ1-4,-
CASSEVSQVGYTF,TGTGCCAGCAGTGAAGTATCTCAGGTTGGCTACACCTTC,-,TRBV2,TRBJ1-2,-
CASSSQGEAKNIQYF,TGTGCCAGCAGTTCACAGGGGGAAGCCAAAAACATTCAGTACTTC,-,TRBV6-5,TRBJ2-4,TRBD1
CSASDRGGTEAFF,TGCAGCGCCTCCGACAGGGGGGGGACTGAAGCTTTCTTT,few,TRBV29-1,TRBJ1-1,TRBD1
CASSYYPQGAREQYF,TGTGCCAGCTCATACTACCCGCAGGGGGCTCGCGAGCAGTACTTC,-,TRBV18,TRBJ2-7,TRBD1
CASSPDAFYEQYF,TGTGCCAGCAGCCCGGACGCCTTCTACGAGCAGTACTTC,-,TRBV9,TRBJ2-7,-
CATSAAGANYGYTF,TGTGCCACCAGCGCGGCGGGGGCTAACTATGGCTACACCTTC,few,TRBV15,TRBJ1-2,-
CASSVGGLNEQFF,TGTGCCAGCAGCGTAGGTGGACTCAATGAGCAGTTCTTC,few,TRBV9,TRBJ2-1,-
CASSSAHPYEQYF,TGTGCCAGCAGTTCCGCCCATCCCTACGAGCAGTACTTC,-,TRBV28,TRBJ2-7,-
CASSRSGTGGLQWEQFF,TGTGCCAGCAGTCGTAGTGGGACAGGGGGTTTGCAATGGGAGCAGTTCTTC,few,TRBV11-2,TRBJ2-1,TRBD1
CASTGVLGLAEPNEQFF,TGTGCCAGTACGGGGGTATTAGGACTAGCGGAACCAAATGAGCAGTTCTTC,-,TRBV19,TRBJ2-1,TRBD2
CACLSTDTQYF,TGCGCCTGCCTTAGCACAGATACGCAGTATTTT,many,TRBV20-1,TRBJ2-3,-
CASSLNRNEQFF,TGTGCCAGCAGCTTGAACCGCAATGAGCAGTTCTTC,-,TRBV5-6,TRBJ2-1,-
CASSSRGRGPYEQYF,TGCGCCAGCAGCTCCCGCGGGCGGGGGCCTTACGAGCAGTACTTC,few,TRBV5-1,TRBJ2-7,-
CASQLVGQTTDTQYF,TGTGCTTCCCAATTAGTGGGACAGACCACAGATACGCAGTATTTT,few,TRBV7-2,TRBJ2-3,TRBD1
CASSEENTGELFF,TGTGCCAGCAGCGAAGAAAACACCGGGGAGCTGTTTTTT,-,TRBV2,TRBJ2-2,-
CASSFSQNQPQHF,TGTGCCAGCAGCTTTTCACAAAATCAGCCCCAGCATTTT,few,TRBV7-2,TRBJ1-5,-
CASSPSWDTQYF,TGTGCCAGCAGTCCCTCCTGGGATACGCAGTATTTT,few,TRBV7-2,TRBJ2-3,-
CASRGSRLITEAFF,TGTGCCAGCAGGGGCAGCAGGCTAATCACTGAAGCTTTCTTT,-,TRBV28,TRBJ1-1,-
CASSTGGSNQPQHF,TGTGCCAGCAGCACGGGGGGGAGCAATCAGCCCCAGCATTTT,-,TRBV5-5,TRBJ1-5,-
CASSLGTSVAGTGELFF,TGTGCCAGCAGCTTAGGGACAAGCGTGGCTGGCACCGGGGAGCTGTTTTTT,many,TRBV7-7,TRBJ2-2,-
CASSRERETQYF,TGCGCCAGCAGTCGGGAGAGGGAGACCCAGTACTTC,many,TRBV10-2,TRBJ2-5,-
CAISESLADTDTQYF,TGTGCCATCAGTGAGTCTTTAGCGGACACAGATACGCAGTATTTT,few,TRBV10-3,TRBJ2-3,-